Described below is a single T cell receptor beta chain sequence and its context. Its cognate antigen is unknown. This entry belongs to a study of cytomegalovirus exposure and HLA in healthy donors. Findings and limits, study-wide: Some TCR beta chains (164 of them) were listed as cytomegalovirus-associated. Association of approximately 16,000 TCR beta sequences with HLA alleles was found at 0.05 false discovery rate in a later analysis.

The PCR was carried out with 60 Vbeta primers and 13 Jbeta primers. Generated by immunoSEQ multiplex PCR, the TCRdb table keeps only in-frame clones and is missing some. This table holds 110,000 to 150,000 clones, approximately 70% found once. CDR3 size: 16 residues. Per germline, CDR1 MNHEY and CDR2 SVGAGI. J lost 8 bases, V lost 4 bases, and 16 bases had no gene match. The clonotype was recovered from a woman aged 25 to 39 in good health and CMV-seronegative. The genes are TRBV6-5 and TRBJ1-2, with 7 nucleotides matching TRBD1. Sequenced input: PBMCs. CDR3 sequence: CASSSNRGGFRGGYTF. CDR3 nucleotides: TGTGCCAGCAGTTCTAACAGGGGAGGTTTCAGAGGGGGCTACACCTTC.